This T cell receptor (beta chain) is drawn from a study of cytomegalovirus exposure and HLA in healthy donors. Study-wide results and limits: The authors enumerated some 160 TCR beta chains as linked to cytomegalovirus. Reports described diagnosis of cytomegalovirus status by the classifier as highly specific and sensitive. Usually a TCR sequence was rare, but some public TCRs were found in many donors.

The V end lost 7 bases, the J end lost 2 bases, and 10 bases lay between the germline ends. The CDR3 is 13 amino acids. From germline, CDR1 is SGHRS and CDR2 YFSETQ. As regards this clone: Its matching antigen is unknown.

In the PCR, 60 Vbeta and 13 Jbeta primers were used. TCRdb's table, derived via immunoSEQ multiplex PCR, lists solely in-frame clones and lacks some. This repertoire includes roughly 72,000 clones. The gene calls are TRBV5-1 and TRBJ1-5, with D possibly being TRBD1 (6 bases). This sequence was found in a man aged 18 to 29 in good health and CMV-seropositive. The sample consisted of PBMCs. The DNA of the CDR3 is TGCGCCAGCTCTCCAGGGGGCAATCAGCCCCAGCATTTT. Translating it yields CASSPGGNQPQHF.